The 20 T cell receptor beta chains given below trace back to one sample, sequenced in a study of T cell responses to AZD1222 COVID-19 vaccine. The method was immunoSEQ multiplex PCR; TCRdb's version includes in-frame clones alone and lacks a portion of them. The sample holds about 94,000 clones, around 84% seen once. The starting material was peripheral blood, obtained 28 days after the second AZD1222 dose. All receptors come from an adult who received the AZD1222 COVID-19 vaccine.

The chain carries TRBV19 and TRBJ2-3; possible D gene TRBD1, 6 bases. The germline V and J ends were trimmed by 1 base and 0 bases, with 17 bases remaining between them. Germline-derived CDR1 and CDR2 are LNHDA and SQIVND (reference sequence). This CDR3 region has 18 residues. The CDR3 loop reads CASSIGLWAGASTDTQYF. CDR3 bases: TGTGCCAGTAGTATAGGCCTTTGGGCAGGGGCTAGCACAGATACGCAGTATTTT.

The chain is built from TRBV19 and TRBJ2-7; tentative D call: TRBD1 (6 bases). V was cut by 2 bases and J by 5 bases, with 13 bases left in between. Germline-derived CDR1 and CDR2 are LNHDA and SQIVND (reference sequence). The CDR3 totals 14 residues. The CDR3 loop reads CASSIQGRVDEQYF. The CDR3 bases are TGTGCCAGTAGTATACAGGGGCGAGTAGACGAGCAGTACTTC. The full variable domain, in which reference TRBV19 and TRBJ2-7 provide the parts outside the CDR3, is DGGITQSPKYLFRKEGQNVTLSCEQNLNHDAMYWYRQDPGQGLRLIYYSQIVNDFQKGDIAEGYSVSREKKESFPLTVTSAQKNPTAFYLCASSIQGRVDEQYFGPGTRLTVT.

The V and J genes are TRBV6-1 and TRBJ1-5; D is unresolved. Germline CDR1 MNHNS, CDR2 SASEGT. The CDR3 runs to 14 residues. V gave up 0 bases and J gave up 0 bases, with 3 bases separating them. The CDR3 region is CASSEADSNQPQHF. CDR3 DNA: TGTGCCAGCAGTGAAGCGGATAGCAATCAGCCCCAGCATTTT.

This clone was picked up a small number of times. V and J are TRBV30 and TRBJ2-7; TRBD2 matches 10 bases. Germline V gene data show CDR1 as GTSNPN and CDR2 as SVGIG (reference sequence). The CDR3 covers 17 residues. V lost 2 bases and J lost 2; bases outside the gene matches: 12. This chain's CDR3 is CAWSRILGTSDPYEQYF. The CDR3 DNA reads as TGTGCCTGGAGTCGGATTTTGGGGACTAGCGACCCCTACGAGCAGTACTTC.

The chain couples TRBV29-1 to TRBJ2-3, with D hard to call. From germline, CDR1 is SQVTM and CDR2 ANQGSEA. The CDR3 has 14 amino acids. V was pared by 4 bases and J by 0 bases, with 11 bases between. The CDR3 region is CSVVETLSTDTQYF. The CDR3 DNA reads TGCAGCGTTGTTGAGACCCTTAGCACAGATACGCAGTATTTT.

This clone was recorded at least ten times. The chain links TRBV7-9 to TRBJ2-7; perhaps TRBD2 as D (6 bases). The length of the CDR3 is 13 residues. Germline V CDR1 and CDR2: SEHNR, FQNEAQ (reference sequence). V lost 1 base, J lost 4 bases, and 8 bases lay in between. The CDR3 protein is CASSLEGRYEQYF. For the CDR3, the DNA is TGTGCCAGCAGCTTAGAGGGGAGGTACGAGCAGTACTTC.

The chain couples TRBV6-6 to TRBJ2-1, with a possible D match to TRBD2 (6 bases). Looked up from germline, CDR1 is MNHNY and CDR2 is SVGAGI (reference sequence). CDR3 length: 14 amino acids. Trimming left V 4 bases short and J 7 bases short, with 14 bases between. The CDR3 sequence is CASSLGGDFNEQFF. CDR3 coding DNA: TGTGCCAGCAGTTTAGGCGGGGACTTTAATGAGCAGTTCTTC.

The chain carries TRBV7-2 and TRBJ2-1; 9 bases map to TRBD2. This CDR3 spans 15 amino acids. Per germline, CDR1 SGHTA and CDR2 FQGNSA. V gave up 2 bases and J gave up 8 bases; unmatched junction bases: 7. CDR3: CASSLSAGGWHEQFF. As DNA, the CDR3 is TGTGCCAGCAGCTTATCAGCGGGAGGATGGCATGAGCAGTTCTTC. Based on the CDR3 plus reference TRBV7-2 and TRBJ2-1, the full variable domain is GAGVSQSPSNKVTEKGKDVELRCDPISGHTALYWYRQSLGQGLEFLIYFQGNSAPDKSGLPSDRFSAERTGGSVSTLTIQRTQQEDSAVYLCASSLSAGGWHEQFFGPGTRLTVL.

V and J are TRBV27 and TRBJ2-2, with D perhaps matching TRBD1 (6 bases). The V end was cut by 5 bases, the J end by 7 bases, with 20 bases between. The CDR3 runs 16 residues. The germline CDR1 and CDR2 sequences are MNHEY and SMNVEV (reference sequence). The CDR3 coding sequence is TGTGCCAGCAGTCTAGAACAGGGAATTAATATCGGGGAGCTGTTTTTT. Protein: CASSLEQGINIGELFF.

The V and J genes are TRBV6-5 and TRBJ2-7, with D perhaps TRBD2 (7 bases). The V gene's germline CDR1 is MNHEY and CDR2 SVGAGI. The CDR3 runs to 14 residues. V was pared by 7 bases and J by 5 bases, with 18 bases between. CDR3 in amino acids: CASNFGGAGDEQYF. For the CDR3, the DNA is TGTGCCAGCAACTTTGGGGGGGCGGGCGACGAGCAGTACTTC.

The table lists this clone with a few counts. V and J are TRBV9 and TRBJ1-2, with TRBD1 matching over 9 bases. Germline V gene lookup returns CDR1 SGDLS and CDR2 YYNGEE. V lost 3 bases and J lost 6; bases outside the gene matches: 6. The CDR3 is 14 residues long. CDR3 residues: CASSAGTGRHGYTF. In DNA form, the CDR3 reads TGTGCCAGCAGCGCCGGGACAGGGCGGCATGGCTACACCTTC.

V is TRBV5-1 and J is TRBJ1-2; maybe TRBD1 (5 bases). The germline V gene encodes CDR1 SGHRS and CDR2 YFSETQ. The V end lost 4 bases, the J end lost 1 base, and 11 bases lay between the germline ends. The CDR3 is 14 residues long. CDR3 nucleotides: TGCGCCAGCAGCCCAGACAGCTTTAACTATGGCTACACCTTC. Translating it yields CASSPDSFNYGYTF.

The chain combines TRBV9 with TRBJ1-3; a possible D gene is TRBD1 (5 bases). The CDR3 spans 15 residues. CDR1 is SGDLS and CDR2 is YYNGEE in the germline V gene. Trimming took 0 bases from V and 0 from J, leaving 7 bases between them. As DNA, the CDR3 is TGTGCCAGCAGCGTAGGGGGGGGCTCTGGAAACACCATATATTTT. Its translation: CASSVGGGSGNTIYF.

This chain uses TRBV20-1 with TRBJ1-2; D unclear. V lost 2 bases and J 8 bases, leaving 9 bases between the germline ends. The germline gives CDR1 DFQATT, CDR2 SNEGSKA (reference sequence). CDR3 length equals 11 residues. CDR3 in DNA: TGCAGTGCTAGAACCAGGCAGGGCTACACCTTC. This gives the protein CSARTRQGYTF.

This sequence joins TRBV13 and TRBJ2-4; 15 bases align to TRBD2. The V gene's germline CDR1 is PRHDT and CDR2 FYEKMQ (reference sequence). The CDR3 has 19 residues. After removal of 5 bases from V and 0 bases from J, the junction contained 8 bases not matched to a gene. CDR3 sequence reads: CASSGWTSGGAPAKNIQYF. The CDR3, as DNA: TGTGCCAGCAGCGGATGGACTAGCGGGGGGGCCCCAGCCAAAAACATTCAGTACTTC. Looking up the rest from reference TRBV13 and TRBJ2-4 gives the full variable domain: AAGVIQSPRHLIKEKRETATLKCYPIPRHDTVYWYQQGPGQDPQFLISFYEKMQSDKGSIPDRFSAQQFSDYHSELNMSSLELGDSALYFCASSGWTSGGAPAKNIQYFGAGTRLSVL.

This sequence joins TRBV5-6 and TRBJ2-3; D perhaps matches TRBD2 (6 bases). There are 15 residues in the CDR3. Germline assignment: CDR1 SGHDT and CDR2 YYEEEE. V lost 2 bases to trimming and J lost 6 bases, with 16 bases between them. The CDR3 reads CASSLGSGRRDTQYF. CDR3 nucleotides: TGTGCCAGCAGCTTAGGGTCGGGGAGGCGGGATACGCAGTATTTT.

As DNA, the CDR3 is TGTGCCAGTAGTGAGGACCATGCGTTCAATTCACCCCTCCACTTT. Protein: CASSEDHAFNSPLHF. This sequence joins TRBV19 and TRBJ1-6; the D is unclear. Germline CDR1 LNHDA, CDR2 SQIVND (reference sequence). V was trimmed by 5 bases and J by 7 bases, leaving 15 bases between them. CDR3 length: 15 amino acids.

This chain uses TRBV7-6 with TRBJ2-3, with 11 bases that match TRBD2. The CDR3 consists of 18 residues. Per the germline V gene, CDR1 is SGHVS and CDR2 is FNYEAQ. V lost 0 bases, J lost 2 bases, and 7 bases stayed unmatched. The CDR3 DNA follows: TGTGCCAGCAGCTTAGCGCTTTCTAGCGGGAGGTCCACAGATACGCAGTATTTT. Protein product: CASSLALSSGRSTDTQYF.

The rearrangement uses TRBV6-6 and TRBJ1-2, with unresolved D. Germline lookup yields CDR1 MNHNY and CDR2 SVGAGI (reference sequence). Between the trimmed V and J ends, which lost 8 bases and 0 bases, there was a span of 7 bases. The CDR3 contains 12 residues. In DNA, the CDR3 is TGTGCCAGCGGTGGGTCTAACTATGGCTACACCTTC. Its protein is CASGGSNYGYTF.

The chain's CDR3 is CAAHPPSGNVDTQYF. The CDR3 region has the DNA TGTGCCGCCCACCCCCCCAGCGGGAATGTAGATACGCAGTATTTT. This rearrangement joins TRBV30 to TRBJ2-3, with 7 bases aligning to TRBD2. Germline V gene lookup returns CDR1 GTSNPN and CDR2 SVGIG (reference sequence). The CDR3 consists of 15 residues. J lost 5 bases, V lost 8 bases, and 16 bases had no gene match.